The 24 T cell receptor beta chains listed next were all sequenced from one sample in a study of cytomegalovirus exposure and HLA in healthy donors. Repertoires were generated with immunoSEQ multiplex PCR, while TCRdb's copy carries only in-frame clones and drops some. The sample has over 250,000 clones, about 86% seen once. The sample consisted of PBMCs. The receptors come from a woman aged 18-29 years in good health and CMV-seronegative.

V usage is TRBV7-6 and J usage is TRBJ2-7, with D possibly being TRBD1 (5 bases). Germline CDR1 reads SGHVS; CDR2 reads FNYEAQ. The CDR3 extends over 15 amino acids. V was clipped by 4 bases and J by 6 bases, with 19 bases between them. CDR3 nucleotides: TGTGCCAGCAGCTCCCATGTGGGGCTTACGGGCGAGCAGTACTTC. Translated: CASSSHVGLTGEQYF.

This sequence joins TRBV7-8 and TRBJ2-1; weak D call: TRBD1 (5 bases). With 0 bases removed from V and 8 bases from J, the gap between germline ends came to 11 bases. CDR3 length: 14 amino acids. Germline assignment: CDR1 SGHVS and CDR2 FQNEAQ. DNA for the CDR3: TGTGCCAGCAGCTTAGCTTCTAGGGGCGATGAGCAGTTCTTC. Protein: CASSLASRGDEQFF. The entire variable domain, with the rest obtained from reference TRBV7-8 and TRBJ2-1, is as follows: GAGVSQSPRYKVAKRGQDVALRCDPISGHVSLFWYQQALGQGPEFLTYFQNEAQLDKSGLPSDRFFAERPEGSVSTLKIQRTQQEDSAVYLCASSLASRGDEQFFGPGTRLTVL.

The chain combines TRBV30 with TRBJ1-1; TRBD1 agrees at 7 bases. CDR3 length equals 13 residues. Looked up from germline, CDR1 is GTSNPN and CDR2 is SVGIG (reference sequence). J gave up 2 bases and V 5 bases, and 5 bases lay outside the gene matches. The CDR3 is CAWLTGANTEAFF. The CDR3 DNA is TGTGCCTGGCTAACAGGGGCCAACACTGAAGCTTTCTTT.

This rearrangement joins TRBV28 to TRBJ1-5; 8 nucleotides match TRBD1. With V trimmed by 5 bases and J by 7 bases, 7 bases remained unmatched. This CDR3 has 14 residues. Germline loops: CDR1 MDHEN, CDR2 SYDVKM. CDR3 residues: CASSPRTGNQPQHF. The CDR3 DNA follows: TGTGCCAGCAGTCCACGGACAGGGAACCAGCCCCAGCATTTT.

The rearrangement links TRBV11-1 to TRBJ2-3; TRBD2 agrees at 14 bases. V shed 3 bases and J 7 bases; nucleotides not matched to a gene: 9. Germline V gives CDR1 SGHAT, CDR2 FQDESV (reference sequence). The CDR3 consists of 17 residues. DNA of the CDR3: TGTGCCAGCAGCTTGGGGACTAGCGGGAGCAGGGCTAATACGCAGTATTTT. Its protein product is CASSLGTSGSRANTQYF.

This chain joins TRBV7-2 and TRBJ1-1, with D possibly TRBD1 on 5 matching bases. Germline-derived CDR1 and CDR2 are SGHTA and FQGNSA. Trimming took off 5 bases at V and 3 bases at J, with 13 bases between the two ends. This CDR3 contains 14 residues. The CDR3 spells CASSARGDYTEAFF. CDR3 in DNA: TGTGCCAGCAGCGCCCGGGGGGACTACACTGAAGCTTTCTTT.

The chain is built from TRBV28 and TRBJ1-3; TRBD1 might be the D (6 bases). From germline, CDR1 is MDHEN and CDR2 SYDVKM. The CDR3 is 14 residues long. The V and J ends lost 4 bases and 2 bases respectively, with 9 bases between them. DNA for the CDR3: TGTGCCAGCAGTTGGGGGCTAGCTGGAAACACCATATATTTT. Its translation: CASSWGLAGNTIYF.

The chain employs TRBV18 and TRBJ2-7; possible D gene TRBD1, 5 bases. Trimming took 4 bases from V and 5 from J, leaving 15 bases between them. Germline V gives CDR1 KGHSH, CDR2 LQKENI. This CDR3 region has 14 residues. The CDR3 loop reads CASSQLARADEQYF. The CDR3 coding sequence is TGTGCCAGCTCACAGCTCGCCAGGGCCGACGAGCAGTACTTC.

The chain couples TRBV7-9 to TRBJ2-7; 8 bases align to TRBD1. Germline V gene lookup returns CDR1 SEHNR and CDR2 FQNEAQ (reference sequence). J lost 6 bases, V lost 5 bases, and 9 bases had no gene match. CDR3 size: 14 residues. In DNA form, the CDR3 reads TGTGCCAGCAGCACCGAGGACAGGGTTTCCGAGCAGTACTTC. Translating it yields CASSTEDRVSEQYF.

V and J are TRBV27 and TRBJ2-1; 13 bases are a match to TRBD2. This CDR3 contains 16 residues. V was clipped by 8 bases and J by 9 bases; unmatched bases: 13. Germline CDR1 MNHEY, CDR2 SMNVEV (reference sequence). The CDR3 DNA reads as TGTGCCAGCGGCACTGGGACTAGCGGGACTAGCGGTGAGCAGTTCTTC. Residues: CASGTGTSGTSGEQFF.

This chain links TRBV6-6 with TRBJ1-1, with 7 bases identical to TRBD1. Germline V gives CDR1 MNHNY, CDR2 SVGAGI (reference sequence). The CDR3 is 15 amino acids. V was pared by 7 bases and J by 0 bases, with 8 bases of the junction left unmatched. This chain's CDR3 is CASTEGTAMNTEAFF. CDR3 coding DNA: TGTGCCAGCACCGAAGGGACAGCTATGAACACTGAAGCTTTCTTT.

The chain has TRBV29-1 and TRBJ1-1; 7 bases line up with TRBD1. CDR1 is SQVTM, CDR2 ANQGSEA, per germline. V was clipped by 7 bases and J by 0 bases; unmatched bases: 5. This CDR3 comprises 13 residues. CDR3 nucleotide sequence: TGCAGCGCCACGGGACAGATGAACACTGAAGCTTTCTTT. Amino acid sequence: CSATGQMNTEAFF. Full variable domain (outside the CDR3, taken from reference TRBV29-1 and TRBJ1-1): SAVISQKPSRDICQRGTSLTIQCQVDSQVTMMFWYRQQPGQSLTLIATANQGSEATYESGFVIDKFPISRPNLTFSTLTVSNMSPEDSSIYLCSATGQMNTEAFFGQGTRLTVV.

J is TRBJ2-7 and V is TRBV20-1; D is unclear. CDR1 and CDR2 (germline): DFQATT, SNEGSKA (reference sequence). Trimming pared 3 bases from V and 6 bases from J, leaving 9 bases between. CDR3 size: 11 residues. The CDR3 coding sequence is TGCAGTGCTAGTTCCCAGTCCGAGCAGTACTTC. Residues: CSASSQSEQYF.

The CDR3 sequence: CASSEVGGISNQPQHF. CDR3 DNA sequence: TGTGCCAGCAGTGAAGTTGGGGGGATTAGCAATCAGCCCCAGCATTTT. The chain carries TRBV6-1 and TRBJ1-5; weak D call: TRBD1 (5 bases). Germline-derived CDR1 and CDR2 are MNHNS and SASEGT. The CDR3 totals 16 residues. Trimming took 1 base from V and 0 from J, leaving 10 bases between them.

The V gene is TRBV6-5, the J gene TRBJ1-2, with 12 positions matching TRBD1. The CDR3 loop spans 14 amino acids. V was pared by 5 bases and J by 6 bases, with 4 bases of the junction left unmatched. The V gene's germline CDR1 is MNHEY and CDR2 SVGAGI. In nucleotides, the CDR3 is TGTGCCAGCAGTGGCCGGGACAGGGGGCATGGCTACACCTTC. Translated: CASSGRDRGHGYTF.

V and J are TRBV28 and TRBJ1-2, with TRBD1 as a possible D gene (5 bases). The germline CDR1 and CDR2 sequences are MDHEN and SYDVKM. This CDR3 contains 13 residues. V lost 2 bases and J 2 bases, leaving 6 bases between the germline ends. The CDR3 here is CASSLAGNYGYTF. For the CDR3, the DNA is TGTGCCAGCAGTTTAGCAGGGAACTATGGCTACACCTTC.

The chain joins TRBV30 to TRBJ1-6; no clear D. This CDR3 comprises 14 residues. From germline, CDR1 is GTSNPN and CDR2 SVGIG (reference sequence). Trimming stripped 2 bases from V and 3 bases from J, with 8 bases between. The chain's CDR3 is CAWSSGGYNSPLHF. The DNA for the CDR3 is TGTGCCTGGAGTAGCGGCGGCTATAATTCACCCCTCCACTTT.

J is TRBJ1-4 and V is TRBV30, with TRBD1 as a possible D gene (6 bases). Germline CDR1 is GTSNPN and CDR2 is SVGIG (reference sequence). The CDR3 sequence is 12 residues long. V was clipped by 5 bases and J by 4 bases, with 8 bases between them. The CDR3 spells CAWGQRNEKLFF. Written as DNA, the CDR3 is TGTGCCTGGGGACAGCGTAATGAAAAACTGTTTTTT.

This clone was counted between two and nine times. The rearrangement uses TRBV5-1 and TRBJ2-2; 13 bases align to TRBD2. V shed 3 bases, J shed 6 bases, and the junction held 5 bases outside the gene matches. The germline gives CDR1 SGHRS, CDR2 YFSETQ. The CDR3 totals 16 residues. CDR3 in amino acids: CASSSGLAGEAGELFF. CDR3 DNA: TGCGCCAGCAGCTCAGGACTAGCGGGAGAGGCCGGGGAGCTGTTTTTT.

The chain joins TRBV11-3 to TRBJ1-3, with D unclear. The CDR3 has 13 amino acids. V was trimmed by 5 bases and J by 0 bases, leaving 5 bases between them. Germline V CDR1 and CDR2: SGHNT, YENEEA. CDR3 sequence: CASSIFSGNTIYF. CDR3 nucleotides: TGTGCCAGCAGCATCTTCTCTGGAAACACCATATATTTT.

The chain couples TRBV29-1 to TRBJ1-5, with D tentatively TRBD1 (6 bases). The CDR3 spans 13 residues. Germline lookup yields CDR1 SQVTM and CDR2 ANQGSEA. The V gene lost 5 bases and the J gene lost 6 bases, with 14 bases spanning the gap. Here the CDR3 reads CSVCTGLGQPQHF. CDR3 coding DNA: TGCAGCGTTTGTACAGGGCTGGGTCAGCCCCAGCATTTT.

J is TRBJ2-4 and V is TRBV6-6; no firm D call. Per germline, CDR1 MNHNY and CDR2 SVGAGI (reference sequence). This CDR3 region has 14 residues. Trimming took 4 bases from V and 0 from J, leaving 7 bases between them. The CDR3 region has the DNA TGTGCCAGCAGTTCGGTAGAAGCCAAAAACATTCAGTACTTC. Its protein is CASSSVEAKNIQYF.

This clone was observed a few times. This chain's CDR3 is CASRFQGGGEQYF. CDR3 nucleotide sequence: TGTGCCAGCAGATTTCAGGGGGGCGGGGAGCAGTACTTC. The chain links TRBV11-2 to TRBJ2-7, with D possibly matching TRBD1 (7 bases). Germline CDR1 and CDR2: SGHAT and FQNNGV. This CDR3 contains 13 residues. V was pared by 6 bases and J by 7 bases, with 16 bases between.

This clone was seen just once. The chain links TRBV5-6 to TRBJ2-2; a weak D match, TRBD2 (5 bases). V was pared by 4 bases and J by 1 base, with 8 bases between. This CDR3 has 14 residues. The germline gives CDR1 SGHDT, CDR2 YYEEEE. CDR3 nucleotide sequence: TGTGCCAGCAGCCATGGACTGAACACCGGGGAGCTGTTTTTT. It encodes CASSHGLNTGELFF.